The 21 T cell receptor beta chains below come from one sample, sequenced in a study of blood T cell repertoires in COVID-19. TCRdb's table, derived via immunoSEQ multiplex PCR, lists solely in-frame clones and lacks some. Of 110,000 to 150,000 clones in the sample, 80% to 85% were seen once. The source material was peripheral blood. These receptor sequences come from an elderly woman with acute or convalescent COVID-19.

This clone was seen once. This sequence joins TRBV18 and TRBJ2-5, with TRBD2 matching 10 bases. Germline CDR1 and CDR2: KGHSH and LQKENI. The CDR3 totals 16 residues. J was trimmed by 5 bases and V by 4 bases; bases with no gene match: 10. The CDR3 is CASSQESGGASETQYF. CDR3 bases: TGTGCCAGCTCACAAGAGAGCGGGGGGGCGAGTGAGACCCAGTACTTC.

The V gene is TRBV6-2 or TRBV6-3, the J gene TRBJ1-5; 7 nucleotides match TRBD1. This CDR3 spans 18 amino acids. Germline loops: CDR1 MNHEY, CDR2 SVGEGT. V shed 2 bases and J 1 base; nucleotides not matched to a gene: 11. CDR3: CASSYPPDRVNSNQPQHF. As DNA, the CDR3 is TGTGCCAGCAGTTACCCCCCAGACAGGGTCAACAGCAATCAGCCCCAGCATTTT.

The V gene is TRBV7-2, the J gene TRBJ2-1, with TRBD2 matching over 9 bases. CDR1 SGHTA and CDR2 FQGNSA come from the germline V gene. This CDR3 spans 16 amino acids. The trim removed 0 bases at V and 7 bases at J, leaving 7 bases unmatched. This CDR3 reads CASSLAGGGAWNEQFF. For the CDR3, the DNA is TGTGCCAGCAGCTTAGCTGGCGGGGGGGCCTGGAATGAGCAGTTCTTC. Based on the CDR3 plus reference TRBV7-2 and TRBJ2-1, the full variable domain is GAGVSQSPSNKVTEKGKDVELRCDPISGHTALYWYRQSLGQGLEFLIYFQGNSAPDKSGLPSDRFSAERTGGSVSTLTIQRTQQEDSAVYLCASSLAGGGAWNEQFFGPGTRLTVL.

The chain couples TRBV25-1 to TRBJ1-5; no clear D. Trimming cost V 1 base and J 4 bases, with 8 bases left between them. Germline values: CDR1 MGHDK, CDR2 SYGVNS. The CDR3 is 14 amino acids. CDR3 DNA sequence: TGTGCCAGCAGTGAATGGTTCAGGAATCAGCCCCAGCATTTT. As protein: CASSEWFRNQPQHF.

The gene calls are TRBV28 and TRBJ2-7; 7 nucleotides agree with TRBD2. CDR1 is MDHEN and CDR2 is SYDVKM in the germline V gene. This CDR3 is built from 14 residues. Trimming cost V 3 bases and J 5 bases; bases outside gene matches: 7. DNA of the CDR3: TGTGCCAGCAGTTTTGTGGGAGGGCCCCACGAGCAGTACTTC. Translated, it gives CASSFVGGPHEQYF.

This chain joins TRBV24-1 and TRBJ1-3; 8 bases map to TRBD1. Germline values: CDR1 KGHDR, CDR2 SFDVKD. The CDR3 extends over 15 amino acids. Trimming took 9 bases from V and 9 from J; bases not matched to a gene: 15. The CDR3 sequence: CATAPVGRGPGTIYF. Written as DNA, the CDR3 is TGTGCCACCGCCCCGGTCGGCAGGGGGCCGGGCACCATATATTTT.

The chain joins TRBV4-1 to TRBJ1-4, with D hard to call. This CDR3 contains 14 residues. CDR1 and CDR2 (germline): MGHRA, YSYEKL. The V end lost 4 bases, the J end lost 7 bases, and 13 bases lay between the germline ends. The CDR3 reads CASSPREWREKLFF. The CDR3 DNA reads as TGCGCCAGCAGCCCACGGGAGTGGCGTGAAAAACTGTTTTTT.

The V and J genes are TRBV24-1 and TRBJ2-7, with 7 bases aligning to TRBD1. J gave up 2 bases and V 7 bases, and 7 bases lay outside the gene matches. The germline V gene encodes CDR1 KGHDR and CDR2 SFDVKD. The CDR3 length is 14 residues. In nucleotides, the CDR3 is TGTGCCACCAGCCCGACAGGGACAACCTACGAGCAGTACTTC. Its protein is CATSPTGTTYEQYF.

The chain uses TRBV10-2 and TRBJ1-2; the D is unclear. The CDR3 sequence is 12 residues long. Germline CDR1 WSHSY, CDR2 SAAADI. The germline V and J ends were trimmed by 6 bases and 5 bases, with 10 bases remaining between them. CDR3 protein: CASSGVDYGYTF. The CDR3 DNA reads TGCGCCAGCAGCGGGGTTGATTATGGCTACACCTTC.

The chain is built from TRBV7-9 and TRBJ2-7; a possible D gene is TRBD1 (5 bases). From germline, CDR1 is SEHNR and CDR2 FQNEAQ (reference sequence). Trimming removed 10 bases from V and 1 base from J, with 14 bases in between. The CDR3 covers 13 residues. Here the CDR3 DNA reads TGTGCCACCGACTGGACACCGTCCTACGAGCAGTACTTC. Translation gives CATDWTPSYEQYF.

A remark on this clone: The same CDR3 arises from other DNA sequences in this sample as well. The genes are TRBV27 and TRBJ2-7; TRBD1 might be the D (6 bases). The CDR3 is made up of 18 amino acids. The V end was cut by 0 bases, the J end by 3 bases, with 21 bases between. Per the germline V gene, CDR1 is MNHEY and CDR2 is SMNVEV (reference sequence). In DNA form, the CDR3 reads TGTGCCAGCAGTTTATCGCTAGTCGGGGCAGGGGACATCTACGAGCAGTACTTC. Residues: CASSLSLVGAGDIYEQYF.

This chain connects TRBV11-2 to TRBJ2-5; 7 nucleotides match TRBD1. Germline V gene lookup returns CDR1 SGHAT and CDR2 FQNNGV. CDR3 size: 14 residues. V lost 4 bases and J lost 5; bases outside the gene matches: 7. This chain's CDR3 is CASSSGTVPETQYF. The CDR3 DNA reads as TGTGCCAGCAGCTCGGGGACAGTTCCCGAGACCCAGTACTTC.

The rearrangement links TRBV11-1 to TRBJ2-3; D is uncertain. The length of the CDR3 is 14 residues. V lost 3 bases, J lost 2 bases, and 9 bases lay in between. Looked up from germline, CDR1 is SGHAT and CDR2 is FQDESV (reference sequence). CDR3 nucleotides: TGTGCCAGCAGCTTCGACACTTACACAGATACGCAGTATTTT. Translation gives CASSFDTYTDTQYF.

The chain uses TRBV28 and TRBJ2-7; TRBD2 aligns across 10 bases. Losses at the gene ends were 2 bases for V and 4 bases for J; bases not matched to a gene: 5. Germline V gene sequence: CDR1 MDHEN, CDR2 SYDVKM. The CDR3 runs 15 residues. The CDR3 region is CASSLQGLADYEQYF. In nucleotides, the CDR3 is TGTGCCAGCAGTTTACAAGGACTAGCGGATTACGAGCAGTACTTC. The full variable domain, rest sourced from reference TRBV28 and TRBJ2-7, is DVKVTQSSRYLVKRTGEKVFLECVQDMDHENMFWYRQDPGLGLRLIYFSYDVKMKEKGDIPEGYSVSREKKERFSLILESASTNQTSMYLCASSLQGLADYEQYFGPGTRLTVT.

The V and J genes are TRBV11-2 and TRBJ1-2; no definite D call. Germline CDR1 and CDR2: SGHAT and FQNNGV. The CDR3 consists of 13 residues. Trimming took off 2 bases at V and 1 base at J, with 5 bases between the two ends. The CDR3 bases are TGTGCCAGCAGCTTACGGTTTAACTATGGCTACACCTTC. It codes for CASSLRFNYGYTF.

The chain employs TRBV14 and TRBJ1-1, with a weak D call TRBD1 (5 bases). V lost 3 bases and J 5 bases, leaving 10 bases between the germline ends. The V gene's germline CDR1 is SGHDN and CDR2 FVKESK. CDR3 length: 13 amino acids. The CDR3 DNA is TGTGCCAGCAGCCACGGGGGGGGAACTGAAGCTTTCTTT. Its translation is CASSHGGGTEAFF.

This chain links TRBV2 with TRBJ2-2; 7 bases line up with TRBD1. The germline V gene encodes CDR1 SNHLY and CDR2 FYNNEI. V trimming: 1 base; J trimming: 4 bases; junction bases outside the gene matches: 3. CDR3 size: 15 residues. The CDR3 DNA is TGTGCCAGCAGTGAAGACAGGGGCGCCACCGGGGAGCTGTTTTTT. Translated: CASSEDRGATGELFF.

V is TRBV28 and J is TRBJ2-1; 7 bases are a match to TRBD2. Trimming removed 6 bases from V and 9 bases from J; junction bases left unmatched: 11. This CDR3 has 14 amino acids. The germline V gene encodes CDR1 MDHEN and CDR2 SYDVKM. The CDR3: CASSPGASGREQFF. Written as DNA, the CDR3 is TGTGCCAGCAGCCCGGGCGCTAGCGGCCGTGAGCAGTTCTTC.

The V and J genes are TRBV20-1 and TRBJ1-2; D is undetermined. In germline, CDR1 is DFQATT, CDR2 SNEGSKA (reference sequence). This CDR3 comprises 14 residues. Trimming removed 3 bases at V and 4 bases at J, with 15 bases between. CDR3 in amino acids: CSASVWREFYGYTF. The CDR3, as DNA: TGCAGTGCTAGTGTTTGGCGGGAGTTCTATGGCTACACCTTC.

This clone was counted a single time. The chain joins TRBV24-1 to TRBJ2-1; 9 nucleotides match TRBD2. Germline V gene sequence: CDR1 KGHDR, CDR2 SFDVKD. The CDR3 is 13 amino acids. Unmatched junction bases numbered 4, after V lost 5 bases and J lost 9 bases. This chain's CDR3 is CATSGTSAGEQFF. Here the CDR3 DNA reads TGTGCCACCAGTGGGACTAGCGCAGGTGAGCAGTTCTTC.

Here the CDR3 DNA reads TGTGCCAGCAGCTTGGATCCGGGGGTATTAGACGAGCAGTACTTC. It is translated as CASSLDPGVLDEQYF. The rearrangement joins TRBV5-5 to TRBJ2-7; D possibly corresponds to TRBD2 (6 bases). The germline CDR1 and CDR2 sequences are SGHKS and YYEKEE (reference sequence). Between the trimmed V and J ends, which lost 0 bases and 5 bases, there was a span of 15 bases. CDR3 length equals 15 residues.